This TCR beta chain was identified during a study of blood T cell repertoires in COVID-19 (dated by TCRdb to 2019 to 2021). General notes on the study: Collaborator samples came from the United States, Italy and Spain and covered acute and convalescent phases of COVID-19. Samples came from the ongoing ImmuneRACE study (first 160 participants) plus 1,254 subjects from 6 global collaborators. Subjects who had been exposed to COVID-19, were actively infected with it, or had recovered from it provided the deeply sampled blood TCRbeta repertoires that made up the dataset. The material from the prospective study consisted of cDNA or gDNA derived from T cells, B-cell-depleted T cells, or PBMCs. Where available, HLA class I and class II types were obtained from metadata supplied by the sample provider rather than from assay-based typing. A freely available public database, intended as a resource for researchers studying the immune response to SARS-CoV-2, is where the repertoires were released. Nearly every sample came with metadata listing a de-identified subject ID, COVID-19 status, age in years and sex. Broad study findings and their caveats: Clinical and demographic metadata were provided uncurated, with the amount varying by source and participant.

The immunoSEQ Assay, a bias-controlled multiplex PCR, was used to amplify TCRbeta CDR3 regions from genomic DNA. Per the source publication's procedure: The number of nucleated cells in each sample was estimated by amplification of reference gene primers within the assay. Sequence reads were collapsed and filtered to measure the absolute abundance of every unique TCRbeta CDR3 rearrangement. For each sample, productive Simpson clonality was calculated as the square root of Simpson's diversity index across productive rearrangements. The source is immuneACCESS, and TCRdb retained only in-frame sequences with V and J called. Part of the clones is not carried over; for the studies checked, unresolved V genes explain less than half of this, and the remainder is unexplained. D and trimming were read from the DNA, whereas the V and J calls and clone size are those reported in that table. The sample records about 160,000 clones, approximately 87% of which are singletons. The top ten constitute around 10% of the sample.

On this clone: The target of this receptor is not known. Qualities for individual bases were not recorded, and no much larger clone is one base off.

One collaborating source in Seattle enrolled patients while the patients were actively infected and followed the patients over time throughout the course of disease. Collaborating institutions collected whole blood in K2EDTA tubes following their own protocols. For TCRbeta analysis, collaborator samples were shipped as frozen whole blood, as isolated PBMCs, or as DNA extracted from either sample type. Sequences SNHLY (CDR1) and FYNNEI (CDR2) are obtained from the germline V gene. The cysteine opens and the phenylalanine closes a CDR3 of 14 amino acids. This entry keeps only the CDR3 DNA: 42 bases, framed from base 1. The V end gives up 5 bases and the J end 2 bases, leaving 4 bases in the junction not matched to a gene.

The sequencing sample was made of peripheral blood. The receptor was isolated from a woman aged 70-85 years with COVID-19, enrolled during active disease. The rearrangement combines TRBV2 with TRBJ2-3; TRBD1 fits 7 bases in the junction. The sequence in DNA is TGTGCCAGCAGTTGGGACAGCCACACAGATACGCAGTATTTT. This gives the protein CASSWDSHTDTQYF.